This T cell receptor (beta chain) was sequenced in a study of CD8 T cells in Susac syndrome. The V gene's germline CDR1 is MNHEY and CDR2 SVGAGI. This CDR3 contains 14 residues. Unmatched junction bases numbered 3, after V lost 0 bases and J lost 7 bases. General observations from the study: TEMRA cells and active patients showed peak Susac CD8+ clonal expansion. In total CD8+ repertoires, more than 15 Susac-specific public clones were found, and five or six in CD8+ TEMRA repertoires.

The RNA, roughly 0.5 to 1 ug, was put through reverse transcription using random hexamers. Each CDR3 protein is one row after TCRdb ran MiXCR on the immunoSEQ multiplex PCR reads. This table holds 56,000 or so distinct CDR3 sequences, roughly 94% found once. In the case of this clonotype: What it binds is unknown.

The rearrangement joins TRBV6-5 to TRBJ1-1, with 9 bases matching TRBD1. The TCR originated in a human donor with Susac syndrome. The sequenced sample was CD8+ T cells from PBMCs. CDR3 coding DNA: TGTGCCAGCAGTTACTCCGGGACAGGGAATGAAGCTTTCTTT. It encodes CASSYSGTGNEAFF.